Listed below are T cell receptor beta chains from one sample, sequenced in a study of PD-L1 blockade in urothelial cancer. TCRdb's table, derived via immunoSEQ multiplex PCR, lists solely in-frame clones and lacks some. Here the sample spans approximately 83,000 clones, around four fifths being singletons. Sequenced here: PBMCs, sampled around atezolizumab (anti-PD-L1) treatment. Receptor source: a man aged 65 to 85 with urothelial cancer. Both conserved end residues are part of each CDR3. The D gene is left open where the match is weak. The size entry is marked missing in some rows and otherwise reads once, few, many or a size class.

V: TRBV5-1; size: .; J: TRBJ2-5; D: .; DNA: TGCGCCAGCAGCCCGGGACTGGCTGGGGAGACCCAGTACTTC; CDR3: CASSPGLAGETQYF
V: TRBV18; size: .; J: TRBJ2-1; D: .; DNA: TGTGCCAGCTCACCACCCCGCGGGGCCAACTCCTACAATGAGCAGTTCTTC; CDR3: CASSPPRGANSYNEQFF
V: TRBV15; size: .; J: TRBJ1-2; D: .; DNA: TGTGCCACCAGCAGAGATTTTGCTTCGGGGGGGGGCTACACCTTC; CDR3: CATSRDFASGGGYTF
V: TRBV27; size: .; J: TRBJ2-5; D: .; DNA: TGTGCCAGCACCGAGGGTACGAAGGGCCAAGAGACCCAGTACTTC; CDR3: CASTEGTKGQETQYF
V: TRBV10-3; size: .; J: TRBJ2-5; D: .; DNA: TGTGCCATCAGTGAGTCAGGCGGAGTCCAAGAGACCCAGTACTTC; CDR3: CAISESGGVQETQYF
V: TRBV6-5; size: .; J: TRBJ1-1; D: .; DNA: TGTGCCAGCAGTTACGACAGGCTGAACACTGAAGCTTTCTTT; CDR3: CASSYDRLNTEAFF
V: TRBV11-1; size: few; J: TRBJ2-5; D: TRBD1; DNA: TGTGCCAGCAGCCGACAGGGGACAGAGACCCAGTACTTC; CDR3: CASSRQGTETQYF
V: TRBV5-4; size: .; J: TRBJ2-2; D: .; DNA: TGTGCCAGCAGCCCGGAGGGCAGGACTAACACCGGGGAGCTGTTTTTT; CDR3: CASSPEGRTNTGELFF
V: TRBV5-1; size: .; J: TRBJ2-5; D: .; DNA: TGCGCCAGCAGCTTGGTGGGGGCAGGGGAGACCCAGTACTTC; CDR3: CASSLVGAGETQYF
V: TRBV5-1; size: .; J: TRBJ2-7; D: .; DNA: TGCGCCAGCAGCCCCCCGGGGTACGAGCAGTACTTC; CDR3: CASSPPGYEQYF
V: TRBV5-1; size: .; J: TRBJ2-1; D: .; DNA: TGCGCCAGCAGCCGGGATTCTACCTACAATGAGCAGTTCTTC; CDR3: CASSRDSTYNEQFF
V: TRBV4-2; size: once; J: TRBJ1-1; D: TRBD1; DNA: TGTGCCAGCAGCCTTCGGACAGGGGCGGGGACTGAAGCTTTCTTT; CDR3: CASSLRTGAGTEAFF
V: TRBV5-4; size: .; J: TRBJ2-3; D: .; DNA: TGTGCCAGCAGCCATTCCTCGAGGAATACGCAGTATTTT; CDR3: CASSHSSRNTQYF
V: TRBV5-6; size: .; J: TRBJ1-1; D: .; DNA: TGTGCCAGCAGCACATCAGGTGTCACTGAAGCTTTCTTT; CDR3: CASSTSGVTEAFF
V: TRBV7-9; size: once; J: TRBJ2-5; D: .; DNA: TGTGCCAGCAGCCGAACTGGGCCCCAAGAGACCCAGTACTTC; CDR3: CASSRTGPQETQYF
V: TRBV7-6; size: .; J: TRBJ2-7; D: TRBD1; DNA: TGTGCCAGCAGCTTATCTGGGACAGCGACCTACGAGCAGTACTTC; CDR3: CASSLSGTATYEQYF
V: TRBV2; size: .; J: TRBJ1-2; D: TRBD1; DNA: TGTGCCAGCAGCGACGGACAGGGGGGATCTGGCTACACCTTC; CDR3: CASSDGQGGSGYTF
V: TRBV10-3; size: .; J: TRBJ2-3; D: .; DNA: TGTGCCATCAGTGATTTAAGGGAACGGAGGGCGCAGTATTTT; CDR3: CAISDLRERRAQYF
V: TRBV11-2; size: .; J: TRBJ2-7; D: TRBD2; DNA: TGTGCCAGCAGCTCTTATAGCGGGAGGACCGAGCAGTACTTC; CDR3: CASSSYSGRTEQYF
V: TRBV2; size: .; J: TRBJ2-7; D: TRBD1; DNA: TGTGCCAGCAGTCGGGACAGGGGTACTCACGAGCAGTACTTC; CDR3: CASSRDRGTHEQYF
V: TRBV18; size: .; J: TRBJ2-1; D: .; DNA: TGTGCCAGCTCACCAGGTCTAGACTACAATGAGCAGTTCTTC; CDR3: CASSPGLDYNEQFF
V: TRBV7-2; size: .; J: TRBJ1-2; D: .; DNA: TGTGCCAGCAGCTCCCCCCCGGGTGGCTACACCTTC; CDR3: CASSSPPGGYTF